One sample yielded the 14 T cell receptor beta chains listed below, sequenced in a study of T cell responses to AZD1222 COVID-19 vaccine (dated by TCRdb to the early 2020s). The library was generated by the immunoSEQ multiplex PCR assay. Here the immuneACCESS table is served through TCRdb, limited to in-frame sequences with V and J called. Missing clones are a known gap in these copies; in checked studies unresolved V genes cover under half, and the rest lacks a known reason. This sample gives about 120,000 clones in total; 85% to 90% of them show up just once. Roughly 8.4% of the sample is in the top ten clones. The time point label of this sample denotes: baseline before first vaccination. The specimen comprised peripheral blood, sampled on day 0 of AZD1222 vaccination. Every receptor here comes from an adult in good health.

The genes are TRBV6-4 and TRBJ1-2; no definite D call. V lost 0 bases to trimming and J lost 8 bases, with 7 bases between them. The CDR3 spans 12 residues. The germline gives CDR1 MRHNA, CDR2 SNTAGT. The CDR3 DNA reads as TGTGCCAGCAGTGACTCCCTACGGGGCTACACCTTC. Protein sequence: CASSDSLRGYTF.

The J gene is TRBJ2-5, the V gene TRBV9, with a weak D call TRBD2 (5 bases). The CDR3 length is 14 residues. V was trimmed by 3 bases and J by 0 bases, leaving 9 bases between them. Germline lookup yields CDR1 SGDLS and CDR2 YYNGEE. The CDR3 reads CASSARTHQETQYF. The CDR3 DNA reads TGTGCCAGCAGCGCCCGGACTCACCAAGAGACCCAGTACTTC. The variable domain in full, completed from reference TRBV9 and TRBJ2-5, reads DSGVTQTPKHLITATGQRVTLRCSPRSGDLSVYWYQQSLDQGLQFLIQYYNGEERAKGNILERFSAQQFPDLHSELNLSSLELGDSALYFCASSARTHQETQYFGPGTRLLVL.

V usage is TRBV30 and J usage is TRBJ1-2, with a possible D match to TRBD1 (5 bases). The CDR3 contains 12 residues. Germline CDR1 is GTSNPN and CDR2 is SVGIG (reference sequence). The CDR3 DNA sequence: TGTGCATCGCGCCGGGACTCTGGTGGCTACACCTTC. Translation: CASRRDSGGYTF.

This clone is a singleton in its sample. This chain uses TRBV7-9 with TRBJ2-5; possibly TRBD2 for D (6 bases). Germline V gives CDR1 SEHNR, CDR2 FQNEAQ (reference sequence). The V end was cut by 5 bases, the J end by 4 bases, with 11 bases between. CDR3 length: 13 residues. The DNA of the CDR3 is TGTGCCAGCAGCCCGGGAGTTGGAGAGACCCAGTACTTC. It encodes CASSPGVGETQYF.

The J gene is TRBJ1-4, the V gene TRBV2; D is undetermined. The CDR3 spans 13 residues. The V end lost 4 bases, the J end lost 4 bases, and 7 bases lay between the germline ends. Germline V CDR1 and CDR2: SNHLY, FYNNEI. CDR3 protein: CASSVGRNEKLFF. CDR3 nucleotide sequence: TGTGCCAGCAGTGTGGGCCGTAATGAAAAACTGTTTTTT.

The chain uses TRBV7-3 and TRBJ2-1, with 8 bases that match TRBD2. The CDR3 length is 15 residues. V lost 5 bases to trimming and J lost 0 bases; unmatched junction nucleotides: 3. The germline V gene encodes CDR1 SGHTA and CDR2 FQGTGA. The DNA for the CDR3 is TGTGCCAGCAGCCGCAGCGGGAGCTCCTACAATGAGCAGTTCTTC. Translated, it gives CASSRSGSSYNEQFF.

The chain carries TRBV28 and TRBJ1-4, with TRBD1 as a possible D gene (5 bases). V was clipped by 6 bases and J by 5 bases, with 19 bases between them. Germline V gene data show CDR1 as MDHEN and CDR2 as SYDVKM. The CDR3 runs to 16 residues. In DNA, the CDR3 is TGTGCCAGCAGAACTAGTACCTGGGGGATCAATGAAAAACTGTTTTTT. This sequence encodes CASRTSTWGINEKLFF.

The chain combines TRBV7-8 with TRBJ2-4; D gene ambiguous. Germline V lookup: CDR1 SGHVS, CDR2 FQNEAQ. With 1 base removed from V and 2 bases from J, the gap between germline ends came to 6 bases. The CDR3 is made up of 14 amino acids. DNA of the CDR3: TGTGCCAGCAGCTTAGAGGTGCCCAAAAACATTCAGTACTTC. It specifies CASSLEVPKNIQYF.

The chain carries TRBV18 and TRBJ2-2; 9 nucleotides match TRBD2. Germline lookup yields CDR1 KGHSH and CDR2 LQKENI. V trimming: 5 bases; J trimming: 1 base; junction bases outside the gene matches: 2. The CDR3 consists of 15 residues. The CDR3 reads CASSWTSENTGELFF. CDR3 nucleotides: TGTGCCAGCTCATGGACTAGCGAGAACACCGGGGAGCTGTTTTTT. The full variable domain, its missing parts supplied by reference TRBV18 and TRBJ2-2, is NAGVMQNPRHLVRRRGQEARLRCSPMKGHSHVYWYRQLPEEGLKFMVYLQKENIIDESGMPKERFSAEFPKEGPSILRIQQVVRGDSAAYFCASSWTSENTGELFFGEGSRLTVL.

The genes are TRBV23-1 and TRBJ2-1, with a weak D call TRBD1 (6 bases). TRBV23-1 has ORF status, its function being uncertain. V was trimmed by 1 base and J by 6 bases, leaving 19 bases between them. The CDR3 is made up of 17 amino acids. This CDR3 is CASSQFYPPGQSNEQFF. The CDR3, as DNA: TGCGCCAGCAGTCAATTTTATCCCCCGGGACAAAGCAATGAGCAGTTCTTC.

The chain has TRBV25-1 and TRBJ2-2; the match to TRBD2 covers 7 bases. Germline assignment: CDR1 MGHDK and CDR2 SYGVNS. Trimming cost V 7 bases and J 15 bases; bases outside gene matches: 11. This CDR3 region has 12 residues. In DNA, the CDR3 is TGTGCCAGCACTCCCGAGTGGGGGGGATTGTTTTTT. It codes for CASTPEWGGLFF.

This sequence joins TRBV7-6 and TRBJ2-1; unclear D gene. The CDR3 extends over 17 amino acids. Germline assignment: CDR1 SGHVS and CDR2 FNYEAQ. Trimming stripped 2 bases from V and 5 bases from J, with 19 bases between. In DNA, the CDR3 is TGTGCCAGCAGCTTAAACCCTGCCAACAGACGACACAATGAGCAGTTCTTC. Translated: CASSLNPANRRHNEQFF.

The chain joins TRBV18 to TRBJ1-2, with D perhaps TRBD1 (5 bases). The germline CDR1 and CDR2 sequences are KGHSH and LQKENI. This CDR3 is built from 15 residues. V lost 3 bases and J lost 7, with 18 bases in between. CDR3 amino acids: CASSPGTENLSGYTF. Here the CDR3 DNA reads TGTGCCAGCTCACCCGGGACGGAGAATCTAAGTGGCTACACCTTC.

The chain employs TRBV24-1 and TRBJ2-1; D gene unclear. The CDR3 is 12 residues long. The V end was cut by 3 bases, the J end by 8 bases, with 7 bases between. Germline values: CDR1 KGHDR, CDR2 SFDVKD. The CDR3 nucleotides are TGTGCCACCAGTGATGGGGAAGATGAGCAGTTCTTC. It yields the protein CATSDGEDEQFF.